This TCR beta chain was recorded in a study of cytomegalovirus exposure and HLA in healthy donors. The PCR contained 60 Vbeta and 13 Jbeta primers. The method was immunoSEQ multiplex PCR; TCRdb's version includes in-frame clones alone and lacks a portion of them. The table shows about 150,000 clones, with roughly 81% occurring only once. General study findings and limits: The later analysis indicated that the majority of CMV-associated TCR beta chains appeared HLA-restricted. Earlier results showed most TCR beta V segments being productive about 87% or about 30% of the time. Presence/absence analyses treated sequencing depth as roughly uniform across donors.

As for this clone: Its antigen is undetermined.

The CDR3 totals 20 residues. Sequencing input: PBMCs. V gene TRBV12-1 combines with J gene TRBJ2-7; the D call in the table, TRBD1, was not verified against the DNA. TRBV12-1 is deemed a pseudogene. This receptor was taken from a woman aged 18-29 years in good health and CMV-seronegative. Here the CDR3 DNA reads TGTGCCAGCAGCTTTGCAATGACCGGGACAGGGCGAAAAAGGGGGTACGAGCAGTACTTC. Translating gives CASSFAMTGTGRKRGYEQYF.